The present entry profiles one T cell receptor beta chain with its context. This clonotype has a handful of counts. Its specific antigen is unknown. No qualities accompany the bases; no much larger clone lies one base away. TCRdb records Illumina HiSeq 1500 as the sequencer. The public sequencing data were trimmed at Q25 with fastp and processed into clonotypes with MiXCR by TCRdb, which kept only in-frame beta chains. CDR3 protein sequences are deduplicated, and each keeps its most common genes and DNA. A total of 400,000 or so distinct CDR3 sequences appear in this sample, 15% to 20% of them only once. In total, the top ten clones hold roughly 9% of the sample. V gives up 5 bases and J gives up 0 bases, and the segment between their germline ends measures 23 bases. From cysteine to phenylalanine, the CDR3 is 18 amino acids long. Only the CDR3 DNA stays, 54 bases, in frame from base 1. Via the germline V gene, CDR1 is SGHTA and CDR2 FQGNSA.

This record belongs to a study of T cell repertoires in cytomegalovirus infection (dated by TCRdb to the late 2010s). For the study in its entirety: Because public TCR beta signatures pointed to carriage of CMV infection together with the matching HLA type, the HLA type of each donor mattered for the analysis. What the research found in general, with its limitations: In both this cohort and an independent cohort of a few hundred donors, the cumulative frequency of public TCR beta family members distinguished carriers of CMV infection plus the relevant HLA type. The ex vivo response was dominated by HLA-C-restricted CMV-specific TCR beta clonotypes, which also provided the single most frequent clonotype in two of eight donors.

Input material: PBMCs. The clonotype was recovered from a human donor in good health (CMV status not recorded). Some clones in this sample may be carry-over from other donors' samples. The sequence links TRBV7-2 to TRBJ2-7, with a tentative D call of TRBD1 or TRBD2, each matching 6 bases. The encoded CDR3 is CASSRAGPRGAYSYEQYF. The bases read TGTGCCAGCAGCCGGGCGGGTCCAAGGGGGGCCTACTCCTACGAGCAGTACTTC.